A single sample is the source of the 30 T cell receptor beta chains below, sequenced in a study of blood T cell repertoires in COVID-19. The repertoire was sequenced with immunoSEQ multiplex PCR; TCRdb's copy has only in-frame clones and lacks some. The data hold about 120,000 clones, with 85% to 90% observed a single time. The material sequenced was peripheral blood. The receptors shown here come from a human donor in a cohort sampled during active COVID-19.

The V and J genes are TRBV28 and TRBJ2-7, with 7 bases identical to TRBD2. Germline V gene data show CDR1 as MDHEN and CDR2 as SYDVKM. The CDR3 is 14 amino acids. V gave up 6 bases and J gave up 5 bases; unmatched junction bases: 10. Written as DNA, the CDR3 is TGTGCCAGCAGCCGCCTGTACGCGGGGGACGAGCAGTACTTC. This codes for CASSRLYAGDEQYF.

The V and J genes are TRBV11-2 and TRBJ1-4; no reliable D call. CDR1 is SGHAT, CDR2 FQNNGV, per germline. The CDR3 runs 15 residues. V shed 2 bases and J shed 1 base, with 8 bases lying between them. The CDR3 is CASSLRRRTNEKLFF. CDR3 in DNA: TGTGCCAGCAGCTTACGGAGGAGAACTAATGAAAAACTGTTTTTT. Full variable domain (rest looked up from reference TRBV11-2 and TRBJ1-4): EAGVAQSPRYKIIEKRQSVAFWCNPISGHATLYWYQQILGQGPKLLIQFQNNGVVDDSQLPKDRFSAERLKGVDSTLKIQPAKLEDSAVYLCASSLRRRTNEKLFFGSGTQLSVL.

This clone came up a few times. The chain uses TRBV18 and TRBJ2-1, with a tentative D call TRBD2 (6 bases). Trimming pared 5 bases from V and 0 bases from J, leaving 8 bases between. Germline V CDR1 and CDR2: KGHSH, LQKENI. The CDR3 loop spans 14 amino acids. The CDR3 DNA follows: TGTGCCAGCTCAACACTAGCCTCCTACAATGAGCAGTTCTTC. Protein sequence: CASSTLASYNEQFF.

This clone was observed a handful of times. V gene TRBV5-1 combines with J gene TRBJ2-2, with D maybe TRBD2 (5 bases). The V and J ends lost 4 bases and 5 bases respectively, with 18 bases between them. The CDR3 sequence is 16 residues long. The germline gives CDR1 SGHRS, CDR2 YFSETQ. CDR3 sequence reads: CASSLGLQASTGELFF. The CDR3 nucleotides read TGCGCCAGCAGCCTCGGACTTCAAGCAAGTACCGGGGAGCTGTTTTTT.

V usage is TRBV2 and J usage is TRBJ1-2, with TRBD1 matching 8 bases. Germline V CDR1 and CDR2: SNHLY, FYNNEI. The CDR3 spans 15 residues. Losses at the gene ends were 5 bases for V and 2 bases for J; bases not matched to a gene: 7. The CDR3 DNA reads TGTGCCAGCAGTATCGGACAGGGAAAAAACTATGGCTACACCTTC. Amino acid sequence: CASSIGQGKNYGYTF.

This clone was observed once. The CDR3 sequence is CASSLDGKGEQYF. CDR3 nucleotides: TGCGCCAGCAGCTTGGACGGGAAAGGCGAGCAGTACTTC. This chain links TRBV5-1 with TRBJ2-7, with D possibly being TRBD2 (5 bases). The V end was cut by 0 bases, the J end by 6 bases, with 10 bases between. This CDR3 has 13 residues. In germline, CDR1 is SGHRS, CDR2 YFSETQ.

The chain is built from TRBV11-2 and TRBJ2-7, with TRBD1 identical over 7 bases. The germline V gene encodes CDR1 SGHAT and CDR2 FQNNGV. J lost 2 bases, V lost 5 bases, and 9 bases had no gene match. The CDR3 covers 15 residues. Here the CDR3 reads CASSLGVGQTYEQYF. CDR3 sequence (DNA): TGTGCCAGCAGCCTGGGAGTGGGACAGACCTACGAGCAGTACTTC.

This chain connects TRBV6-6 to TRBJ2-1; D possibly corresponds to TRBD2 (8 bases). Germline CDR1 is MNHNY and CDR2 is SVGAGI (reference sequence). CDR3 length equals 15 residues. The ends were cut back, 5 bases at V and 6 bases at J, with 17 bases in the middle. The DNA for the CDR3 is TGTGCCAGCAGTACAGGGGCGGGGGGCGCCAATGAGCAGTTCTTC. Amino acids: CASSTGAGGANEQFF.

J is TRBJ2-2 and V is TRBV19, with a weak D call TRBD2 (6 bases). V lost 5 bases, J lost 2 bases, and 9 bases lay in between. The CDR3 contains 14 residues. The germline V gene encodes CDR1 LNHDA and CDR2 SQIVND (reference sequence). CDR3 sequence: CASSYGGNTGELFF. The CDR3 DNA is TGTGCCAGTAGTTACGGGGGAAACACCGGGGAGCTGTTTTTT.

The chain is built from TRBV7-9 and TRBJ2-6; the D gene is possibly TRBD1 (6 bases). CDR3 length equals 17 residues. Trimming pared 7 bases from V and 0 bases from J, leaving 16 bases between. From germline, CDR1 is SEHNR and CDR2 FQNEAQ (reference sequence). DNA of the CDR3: TGTGCCAGCACCCAGACAGGCCTAAGCTCTGGGGCCAACGTCCTGACTTTC. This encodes CASTQTGLSSGANVLTF.

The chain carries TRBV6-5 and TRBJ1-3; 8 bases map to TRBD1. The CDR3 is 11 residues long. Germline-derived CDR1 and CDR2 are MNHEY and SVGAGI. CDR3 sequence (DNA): TGTGGGACAGGGACTGGAAACACCATATATTTT. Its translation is CGTGTGNTIYF.

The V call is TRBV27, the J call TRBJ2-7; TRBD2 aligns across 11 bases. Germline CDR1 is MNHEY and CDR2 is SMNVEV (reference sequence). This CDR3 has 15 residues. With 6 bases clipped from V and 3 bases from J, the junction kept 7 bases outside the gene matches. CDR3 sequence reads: CASRPRLAGNYEQYF. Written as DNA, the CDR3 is TGTGCCAGCAGGCCAAGACTAGCGGGGAACTACGAGCAGTACTTC.

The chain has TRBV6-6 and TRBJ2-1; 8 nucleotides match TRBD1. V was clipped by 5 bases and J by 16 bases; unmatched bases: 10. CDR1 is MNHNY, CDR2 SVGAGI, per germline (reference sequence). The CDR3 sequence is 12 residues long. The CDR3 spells CASSAPGQERFF. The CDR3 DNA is TGTGCCAGCAGTGCGCCGGGACAGGAGAGATTCTTC.

In DNA form, the CDR3 reads TGTGCCATCAGCGGGACAGGCCTTAATGAAAAACTGTTTTTT. Translated: CAISGTGLNEKLFF. The chain is built from TRBV10-3 and TRBJ1-4; 8 bases agree with TRBD1. The CDR3 contains 14 residues. V lost 6 bases, J lost 4 bases, and 4 bases stayed unmatched. Germline V gene lookup returns CDR1 ENHRY and CDR2 SYGVKD.

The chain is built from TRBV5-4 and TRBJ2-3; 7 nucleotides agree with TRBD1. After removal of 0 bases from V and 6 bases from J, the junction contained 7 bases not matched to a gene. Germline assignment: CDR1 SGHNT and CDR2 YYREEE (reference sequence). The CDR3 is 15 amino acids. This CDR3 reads CASSLGQGRLDTQYF. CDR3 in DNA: TGTGCCAGCAGCTTGGGACAGGGACGTTTGGATACGCAGTATTTT.

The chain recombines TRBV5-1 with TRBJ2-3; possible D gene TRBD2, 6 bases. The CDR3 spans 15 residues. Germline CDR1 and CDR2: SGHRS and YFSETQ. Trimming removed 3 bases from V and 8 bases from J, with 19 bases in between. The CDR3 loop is CASSSGTDGAGTQYF. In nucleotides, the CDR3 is TGCGCCAGCAGCTCCGGGACTGATGGAGCGGGTACGCAGTATTTT. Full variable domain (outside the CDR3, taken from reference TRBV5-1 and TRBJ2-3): KAGVTQTPRYLIKTRGQQVTLSCSPISGHRSVSWYQQTPGQGLQFLFEYFSETQRNKGNFPGRFSGRQFSNSRSEMNVSTLELGDSALYLCASSSGTDGAGTQYFGPGTRLTVL.

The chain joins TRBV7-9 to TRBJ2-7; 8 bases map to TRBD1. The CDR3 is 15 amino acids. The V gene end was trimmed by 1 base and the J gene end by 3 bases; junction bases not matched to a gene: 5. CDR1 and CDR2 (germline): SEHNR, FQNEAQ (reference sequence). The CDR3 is CASSLGDRGYYEQYF. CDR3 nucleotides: TGTGCCAGCAGCTTAGGAGACAGGGGTTACTACGAGCAGTACTTC.

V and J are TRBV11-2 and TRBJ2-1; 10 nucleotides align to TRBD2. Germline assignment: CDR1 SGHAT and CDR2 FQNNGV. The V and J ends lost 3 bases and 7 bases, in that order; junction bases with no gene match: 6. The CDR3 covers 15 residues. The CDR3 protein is CASSFTGLAANEQFF. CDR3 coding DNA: TGTGCCAGCAGCTTTACAGGACTAGCGGCAAATGAGCAGTTCTTC.

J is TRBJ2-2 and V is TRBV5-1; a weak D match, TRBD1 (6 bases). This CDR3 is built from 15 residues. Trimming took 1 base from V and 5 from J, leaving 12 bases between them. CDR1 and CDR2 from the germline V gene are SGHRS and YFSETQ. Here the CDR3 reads CASSLQLQGTGELFF. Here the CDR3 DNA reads TGCGCCAGCAGCTTGCAATTACAGGGTACCGGGGAGCTGTTTTTT.

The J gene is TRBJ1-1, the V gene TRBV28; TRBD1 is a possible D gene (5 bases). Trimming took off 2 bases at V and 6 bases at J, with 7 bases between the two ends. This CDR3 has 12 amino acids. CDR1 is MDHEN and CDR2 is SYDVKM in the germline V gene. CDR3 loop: CASSLGASEAFF. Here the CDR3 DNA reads TGTGCCAGCAGTTTAGGGGCTTCTGAAGCTTTCTTT.

CDR3 nucleotide sequence: TGTGCCAGCAGTCTCCCGGGACAACGTTTATCTAATGAAAAACTGTTTTTT. It translates to CASSLPGQRLSNEKLFF. The chain combines TRBV6-6 with TRBJ1-4, with a weak D call TRBD1 (6 bases). Germline assignment: CDR1 MNHNY and CDR2 SVGAGI (reference sequence). This CDR3 is built from 17 residues. V was pared by 5 bases and J by 3 bases, with 19 bases between.

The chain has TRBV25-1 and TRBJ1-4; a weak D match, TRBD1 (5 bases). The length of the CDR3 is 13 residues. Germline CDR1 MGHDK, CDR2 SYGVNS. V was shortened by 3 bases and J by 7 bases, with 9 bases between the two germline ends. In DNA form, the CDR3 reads TGTGCCAGCAGTGACTGGAGGGGTGAAAAACTGTTTTTT. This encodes CASSDWRGEKLFF.

The CDR3 coding sequence is TGTGCCTGGAGTGTTACGGGGTCGAGTTACGGCTACACCTTC. Amino acid sequence: CAWSVTGSSYGYTF. The J gene is TRBJ1-2, the V gene TRBV30; D gene uncertain. The V end lost 0 bases, the J end lost 8 bases, and 16 bases lay between the germline ends. The CDR3 is made up of 14 amino acids. Germline CDR1 and CDR2: GTSNPN and SVGIG (reference sequence).

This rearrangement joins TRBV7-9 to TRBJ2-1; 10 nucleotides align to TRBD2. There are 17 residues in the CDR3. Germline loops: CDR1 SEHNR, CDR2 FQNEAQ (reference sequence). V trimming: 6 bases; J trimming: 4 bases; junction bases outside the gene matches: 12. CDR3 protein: CASRFLFSGGKYNEQFF. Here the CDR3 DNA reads TGTGCCAGCAGGTTTTTATTTAGCGGGGGGAAGTACAATGAGCAGTTCTTC.

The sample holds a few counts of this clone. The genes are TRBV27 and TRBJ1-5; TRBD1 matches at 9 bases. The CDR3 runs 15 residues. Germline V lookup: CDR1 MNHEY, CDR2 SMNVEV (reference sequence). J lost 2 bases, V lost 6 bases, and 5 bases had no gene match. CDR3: CASSPWTGGNQPQHF. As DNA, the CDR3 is TGTGCCAGCAGCCCATGGACAGGGGGCAATCAGCCCCAGCATTTT.

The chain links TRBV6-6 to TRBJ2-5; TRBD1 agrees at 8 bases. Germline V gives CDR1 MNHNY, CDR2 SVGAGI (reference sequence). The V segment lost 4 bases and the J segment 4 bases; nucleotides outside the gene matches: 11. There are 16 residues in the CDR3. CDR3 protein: CASSSWTGLGGETQYF. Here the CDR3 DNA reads TGTGCCAGCAGTTCGTGGACAGGGCTGGGTGGAGAGACCCAGTACTTC.

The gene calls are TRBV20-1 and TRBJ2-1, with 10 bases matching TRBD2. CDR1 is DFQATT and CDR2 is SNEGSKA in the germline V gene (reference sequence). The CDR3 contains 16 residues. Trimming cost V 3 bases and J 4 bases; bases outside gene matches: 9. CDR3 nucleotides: TGCAGTGCTAGTAGGCAAAGGACTAGCGGTTACAATGAGCAGTTCTTC. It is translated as CSASRQRTSGYNEQFF.

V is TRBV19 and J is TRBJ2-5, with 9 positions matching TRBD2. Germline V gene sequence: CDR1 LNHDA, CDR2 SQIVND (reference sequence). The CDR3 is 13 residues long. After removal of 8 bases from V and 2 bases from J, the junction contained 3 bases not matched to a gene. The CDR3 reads CASRRGGQETQYF. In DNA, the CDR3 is TGTGCCAGTCGGCGGGGGGGGCAAGAGACCCAGTACTTC.

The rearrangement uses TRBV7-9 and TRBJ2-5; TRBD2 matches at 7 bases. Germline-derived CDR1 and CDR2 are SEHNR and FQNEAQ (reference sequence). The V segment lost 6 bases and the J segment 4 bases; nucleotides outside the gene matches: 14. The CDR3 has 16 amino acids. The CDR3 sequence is CASRPPPGGRPETQYF. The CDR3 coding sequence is TGTGCCAGCAGACCCCCCCCGGGAGGACGCCCAGAGACCCAGTACTTC. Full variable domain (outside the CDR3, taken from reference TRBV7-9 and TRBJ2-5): DTGVSQNPRHKITKRGQNVTFRCDPISEHNRLYWYRQTLGQGPEFLTYFQNEAQLEKSRLLSDRFSAERPKGSFSTLEIQRTEQGDSAMYLCASRPPPGGRPETQYFGPGTRLLVL.

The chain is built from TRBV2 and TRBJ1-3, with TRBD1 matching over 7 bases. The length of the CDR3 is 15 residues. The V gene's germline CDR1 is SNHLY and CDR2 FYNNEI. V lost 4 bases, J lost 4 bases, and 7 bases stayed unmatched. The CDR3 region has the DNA TGTGCCAGCAGTGGTCAAACAGGGGTCGGAAACACCATATATTTT. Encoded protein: CASSGQTGVGNTIYF.